This entry lists 6 T cell receptor beta chains sequenced from one sample in a study of tumor-infiltrating lymphocytes in primary liver carcinoma. The source material, about 18-33 mg of unsorted bulk tissue, was used to co-extract RNA and DNA. From about 0.5 ug of total RNA, TCR beta-specific cDNA was reverse-transcribed using a constant-region primer. Researchers made the TCR beta libraries by running three nested multiplex PCR rounds with slightly modified ARM-PCR. For 10 cycles apiece, the opening two PCR rounds ran with TRBV1-TRBV30 forward primers and a C-beta reverse primer. In TCRdb, the multiplex PCR reads were re-called with MiXCR into one record per CDR3 protein. The table lists 65,000 to 80,000 distinct CDR3 sequences, roughly two thirds of them singletons. Sequences were obtained from liver tumor tissue from sampling region 4. The subset was: tumor region T4, right-lateral pole. Receptor source: a man in his forties or fifties with primary liver carcinoma and hepatitis B virus infection.

Of note for this clonotype: This may come from a read error, since a much larger clone is one base off. The chain recombines TRBV28 with TRBJ2-1; D remains ambiguous. V was shortened by 6 bases and J by 9 bases, with 6 bases between the two germline ends. Germline V CDR1 and CDR2: MDHEN, SYDVKM. The length of the CDR3 is 10 residues. The CDR3 loop is CASRASEQFF. The CDR3 DNA reads TGTGCCAGCAGAGCCAGTGAGCAGTTCTTC.

In the case of this clonotype: The junction departs from the called germline gene at one end, perhaps through a read error. The rearrangement joins TRBV11-2 to TRBJ2-1; D may be TRBD1 (5 bases). This CDR3 has 14 amino acids. Germline V CDR1 and CDR2: SGHAT, FQNNGV. The CDR3 loop reads CASSSSVGAMGQLF. The CDR3 region has the DNA TGTGCGAGCAGCTCATCCGTTGGGGCGATGGGGCAATTATTC.

On this clonotype: One junction end disagrees with the germline gene, perhaps due to a read error. The CDR3 DNA sequence: TGCGCCAGCATCTCGGCAGGGGATGTCTATGGCTACACCTTC. Translated: CASISAGDVYGYTF. The V and J genes are TRBV28 and TRBJ1-2; D is possibly TRBD1 (6 bases). The germline gives CDR1 MDHEN, CDR2 SYDVKM. The CDR3 has 14 amino acids.

This clonotype occurred once. The chain has TRBV28 and TRBJ2-7; possibly TRBD2 for D (6 bases). The CDR3 length is 14 residues. Germline V gene sequence: CDR1 MDHEN, CDR2 SYDVKM. Trimming removed 3 bases at V and 5 bases at J, with 14 bases between. For the CDR3, the DNA is TGTGCCAGCAGTTTTCAGCCCGGGAGCCACGAGCAGTACTTC. This translates into CASSFQPGSHEQYF.

Comment on this clonotype: This may arise from a read error, as a much more abundant clone is one base away. The chain recombines TRBV21-1 with TRBJ2-5; the listed D gene, TRBD1, was not tested against the DNA. TRBV21-1 is a listed pseudogene. The CDR3 sequence is 15 residues long. DNA of the CDR3: TGTGCCAGCAGCAGATCGGGACAGGGGAGGGAGACCCAGTACTTC. It is translated as CASSRSGQGRETQYF.

On this clonotype: Being one base from a much bigger clone, this may be a read error. V is TRBV28 and J is TRBJ2-4; 9 nucleotides line up with TRBD1. Germline CDR1 MDHEN, CDR2 SYDVKM. The CDR3 totals 15 residues. CDR3 sequence reads: CASNRQGVDKSIQYF. As DNA, the CDR3 is TGTGCCAGCAATAGACAGGGGGTGGACAAAAGCATTCAGTACTTC.